The 21 T cell receptor beta chains presented below share a single source sample, sequenced in a study of OX40 agonist ivuxolimab in advanced cancers. The protocol was immunoSEQ multiplex PCR, while the TCRdb copy is restricted to in-frame clones and leaves out a portion. The sample has approximately 74,000 clones; about 88% are singletons. The source was CD4+ or CD8+ T cells sorted from blood, collected in a trial of the OX40 agonist ivuxolimab. The receptors stem from an adult with an advanced solid tumor such as melanoma, head and neck, liver or kidney cancer.

The rearrangement uses TRBV6-5 and TRBJ1-5, with unresolved D. V was shortened by 2 bases and J by 2 bases, with 10 bases between the two germline ends. This CDR3 region has 15 residues. The germline gives CDR1 MNHEY, CDR2 SVGAGI. This chain's CDR3 is CASSYGPQGNQPQHF. The DNA for the CDR3 is TGTGCCAGCAGTTACGGGCCTCAGGGCAATCAGCCCCAGCATTTT.

The rearrangement joins TRBV4-3 to TRBJ2-4; TRBD1 agrees at 7 bases. Germline values: CDR1 LGHNA, CDR2 YSLEER. The CDR3 contains 17 residues. The junction had 12 bases not matched to a gene; V was cut back by 1 base and J by 6 bases. The CDR3 region is CASSQGTGKRLGNIQYF. The CDR3, as DNA: TGCGCCAGCAGCCAAGGGACAGGAAAACGCCTGGGAAACATTCAGTACTTC.

The rearrangement uses TRBV27 and TRBJ2-3; D not resolved. CDR3 length: 16 amino acids. Germline V gene sequence: CDR1 MNHEY, CDR2 SMNVEV (reference sequence). Trimming took off 3 bases at V and 1 base at J, with 14 bases between the two ends. Here the CDR3 DNA reads TGTGCCAGCAGTTTTTTCGGCGTCGAGGGCACAGATACGCAGTATTTT. Its translation: CASSFFGVEGTDTQYF.

The rearrangement joins TRBV6-5 to TRBJ2-7; 8 positions agree with TRBD1. Trimming at V came to 5 bases and at J to 2 bases, leaving 5 bases not matched to a gene. The CDR3 extends over 14 amino acids. Per the germline V gene, CDR1 is MNHEY and CDR2 is SVGAGI. CDR3 DNA: TGTGCCAGCAGTGCCAGGGGGCCGACCTACGAGCAGTACTTC. Translation gives CASSARGPTYEQYF.

J is TRBJ2-7 and V is TRBV6-5; 12 bases line up with TRBD2. The germline V gene encodes CDR1 MNHEY and CDR2 SVGAGI. J lost 2 bases, V lost 6 bases, and 5 bases had no gene match. The CDR3 spans 15 residues. CDR3 in amino acids: CASRLAGGSTYEQYF. The CDR3 DNA follows: TGTGCCAGCAGACTAGCGGGAGGTTCGACCTACGAGCAGTACTTC.

DNA of the CDR3: TGTGCCAGCAGCTCGATCCTGACAGGGAGTGGTTACGAGCAGTACTTC. Residues: CASSSILTGSGYEQYF. The gene calls are TRBV11-2 and TRBJ2-7; 7 positions agree with TRBD1. The germline V gene has CDR1 SGHAT and CDR2 FQNNGV. The CDR3 loop spans 16 amino acids. J lost 4 bases, V lost 4 bases, and 13 bases had no gene match.

V and J are TRBV4-3 and TRBJ1-2; D may be TRBD1 (6 bases). Trimming took 2 bases from V and 7 from J, leaving 17 bases between them. In germline, CDR1 is LGHNA, CDR2 YSLEER. The CDR3 contains 15 residues. The CDR3 DNA is TGCGCCAGCAGCCAAAAGGGGGGAGGGGTAGGTGGCTACACCTTC. Translating it yields CASSQKGGGVGGYTF.

The chain couples TRBV4-3 to TRBJ2-7; 12 bases are a match to TRBD2. The CDR3 sequence is 15 residues long. Losses at the gene ends were 4 bases for V and 4 bases for J; bases not matched to a gene: 5. CDR1 is LGHNA, CDR2 YSLEER, per germline. In nucleotides, the CDR3 is TGCGCCAGCAGCCCGGGGGGACTAGCGGGTTACGAGCAGTACTTC. This sequence encodes CASSPGGLAGYEQYF.

J is TRBJ2-5 and V is TRBV7-2; TRBD2 aligns across 13 bases. The CDR3 sequence is 17 residues long. The ends lost 1 base at V and 7 bases at J; junction bases unmatched: 9. Germline-derived CDR1 and CDR2 are SGHTA and FQGNSA. As DNA, the CDR3 is TGTGCCAGCAGCTTAGACCAACTAGCGGGAGGGTGGGTGACCCAGTACTTC. This codes for CASSLDQLAGGWVTQYF.

The chain couples TRBV5-1 to TRBJ2-3; weak D call: TRBD2 (6 bases). CDR1 is SGHRS, CDR2 YFSETQ, per germline. This CDR3 has 16 amino acids. V was pared by 1 base and J by 0 bases, with 12 bases between. The CDR3 nucleotides are TGCGCCAGCAGCTTGAGGTCGGCGGGAAGCACAGATACGCAGTATTTT. Its protein is CASSLRSAGSTDTQYF.

This clone was seen a few times. J is TRBJ2-7 and V is TRBV7-9, with a possible D match to TRBD1 (5 bases). Trimming took off 3 bases at V and 5 bases at J, with 20 bases between the two ends. The CDR3 runs to 16 residues. Germline values: CDR1 SEHNR, CDR2 FQNEAQ (reference sequence). In DNA, the CDR3 is TGTGCCAGCAGCTTTGGGCAGGGTCTTGCCTTGCACGAGCAGTACTTC. Amino acid sequence: CASSFGQGLALHEQYF.

This chain links TRBV7-2 with TRBJ1-1; D is ambiguous. This CDR3 has 15 amino acids. CDR1 is SGHTA, CDR2 FQGNSA, per germline. Trimming took 1 base from V and 1 from J, leaving 10 bases between them. This chain's CDR3 is CASSLDMAGNTEAFF. The CDR3 DNA is TGTGCCAGCAGCTTAGATATGGCCGGGAACACTGAAGCTTTCTTT.

The V call is TRBV10-2, the J call TRBJ1-1; TRBD1 agrees at 9 bases. The germline CDR1 and CDR2 sequences are WSHSY and SAAADI. The CDR3 extends over 15 amino acids. J gave up 10 bases and V 2 bases, and 11 bases lay outside the gene matches. CDR3 residues: CASSETHPGQGRAFF. Written as DNA, the CDR3 is TGCGCCAGCAGTGAGACCCACCCGGGACAGGGTAGAGCTTTCTTT.

V and J are TRBV19 and TRBJ2-7, with 8 bases fitting TRBD1. The J segment lost 1 base and the V segment lost 0 bases, leaving 20 bases of the junction unmatched. Germline values: CDR1 LNHDA, CDR2 SQIVND (reference sequence). This CDR3 spans 21 amino acids. CDR3 sequence (DNA): TGTGCCAGTAGTATAGAATTCTATAGGACAGGGCGACCTGGGAGATCCTACGAGCAGTACTTC. It is translated as CASSIEFYRTGRPGRSYEQYF. Using reference TRBV19 and TRBJ2-7 for the parts outside the CDR3, the full variable domain is DGGITQSPKYLFRKEGQNVTLSCEQNLNHDAMYWYRQDPGQGLRLIYYSQIVNDFQKGDIAEGYSVSREKKESFPLTVTSAQKNPTAFYLCASSIEFYRTGRPGRSYEQYFGPGTRLTVT.

The CDR3, as DNA: TGTGCCAGCGGCAGGCCTAACTCTGGAAACACCATATATTTT. Translated: CASGRPNSGNTIYF. The rearrangement uses TRBV6-1 and TRBJ1-3; D is unclear. This CDR3 has 14 amino acids. In germline, CDR1 is MNHNS, CDR2 SASEGT. V was pared by 8 bases and J by 0 bases, with 11 bases between.

The genes are TRBV29-1 and TRBJ1-1; D is unresolved. The V gene's germline CDR1 is SQVTM and CDR2 ANQGSEA. Between the trimmed V and J ends, which lost 4 bases and 0 bases, there was a span of 12 bases. The CDR3 totals 14 residues. CDR3 coding DNA: TGCAGCGTTGTTAACACGGGCGTGAACACTGAAGCTTTCTTT. It encodes CSVVNTGVNTEAFF.

V usage is TRBV9 and J usage is TRBJ2-1, with D unclear. The CDR3 runs to 15 residues. The V and J ends lost 0 bases and 4 bases respectively, with 11 bases between them. Germline-derived CDR1 and CDR2 are SGDLS and YYNGEE. The CDR3 here is CASSVGSSSYNEQFF. CDR3 coding DNA: TGTGCCAGCAGCGTAGGAAGTAGTTCATACAATGAGCAGTTCTTC.

The chain recombines TRBV18 with TRBJ2-6, with no clear D. Trimming removed 5 bases from V and 0 bases from J, with 5 bases in between. Germline V gene data show CDR1 as KGHSH and CDR2 as LQKENI. The CDR3 sequence is 14 residues long. Here the CDR3 reads CASSISSGANVLTF. As DNA, the CDR3 is TGTGCCAGCTCAATCAGCTCTGGGGCCAACGTCCTGACTTTC. The full variable domain, rest sourced from reference TRBV18 and TRBJ2-6, is NAGVMQNPRHLVRRRGQEARLRCSPMKGHSHVYWYRQLPEEGLKFMVYLQKENIIDESGMPKERFSAEFPKEGPSILRIQQVVRGDSAAYFCASSISSGANVLTFGAGSRLTVL.

This clone was observed a few times. The rearrangement joins TRBV6-5 to TRBJ1-2; a possible D gene is TRBD1 (6 bases). V was shortened by 2 bases and J by 4 bases, with 14 bases between the two germline ends. CDR1 MNHEY and CDR2 SVGAGI come from the germline V gene. CDR3 size: 15 residues. Here the CDR3 reads CASSYPSRQVYGYTF. The CDR3 DNA reads TGTGCCAGCAGTTACCCTAGTCGACAGGTCTATGGCTACACCTTC.

The chain carries TRBV29-1 and TRBJ2-1; D may correspond to TRBD1 or TRBD2 (5 bases each). This CDR3 contains 16 residues. CDR1 is SQVTM and CDR2 is ANQGSEA in the germline V gene. V gave up 3 bases and J gave up 5 bases, with 20 bases separating them. The CDR3 sequence is CSVEPRGGYDHNEQFF. In DNA, the CDR3 is TGCAGCGTTGAGCCGAGGGGCGGTTACGATCACAATGAGCAGTTCTTC.

The chain carries TRBV27 and TRBJ2-7, with 9 positions matching TRBD2. The CDR3 totals 15 residues. Germline-derived CDR1 and CDR2 are MNHEY and SMNVEV (reference sequence). Germline trimming cut 7 bases from V and 5 bases from J; bases unmatched to any gene: 12. This CDR3 is CASKRMAGGSHEQYF. The CDR3, as DNA: TGTGCCAGCAAGAGGATGGCGGGAGGGTCCCACGAGCAGTACTTC.